This TCR beta chain was captured by sequencing in a study of human T cells and chemical hapten exposure. Only a few counts were recorded for this clonotype. The junction departs from germline at one end; a sequencing error may be responsible. Germline V gene sequence: CDR1 SSHAT, CDR2 FNYEAQ (reference sequence). CDR3 length equals 14 residues. From the RACE reads, TCRdb called clonotypes with MiXCR, one entry per CDR3 protein. The sample contains approximately 86,000 distinct CDR3 sequences, 9.5% to 13% of which appear only once. The time point denotes: patch test 3, about 24 weeks after DPC sensitization. Treatment noted: therapeutic diphenylcyclopropenone sensitization with weekly scalp DPC.

This sequence was found in a woman aged 25 to 39 with alopecia areata. Some clones in this sample may be carry-over from other donors' samples. The chain employs TRBV7-7 and TRBJ2-1; maybe TRBD2 (6 bases). The input for sequencing was whole blood, taken in connection with sensitization to the hapten diphenylcyclopropenone (DPC). CDR3 in amino acids: CASSLNIADNEQFF. The CDR3 nucleotides read TGTGCTAGCAGCTTAAATATAGCGGACAATGAGCAGTTCTTC.